This is a list of T cell receptor beta chains from one sample in a study of blood T cell repertoires in COVID-19. Measured with immunoSEQ multiplex PCR; TCRdb has only the in-frame clones, and not every one. Among some 700,000 clones listed, 80% to 90% were seen once. Sequencing used peripheral blood. The source of these receptors is a woman aged 18-29 years with acute or convalescent COVID-19. Both conserved end residues are part of each CDR3. The D gene is left open where the match is weak.

TRBD1	TRBV28	TRBJ1-5	CASSNRGSNQPQHF
TRBD2	TRBV7-2	TRBJ2-5	CASSLAGGSQETQYF
TRBD1	TRBV5-1	TRBJ1-3	CASGDRGPGNTIYF
TRBD1	TRBV7-6	TRBJ2-1	CASSLSDRGGNEQFF
TRBD1	TRBV6-1	TRBJ2-3	CASSEGQGEADTQYF
TRBD2	TRBV11-1	TRBJ2-1	CASSSAGRGGNYNEQFF
TRBD1	TRBV10-3	TRBJ2-7	CAIREAPGQGSGEQYF
.	TRBV19	TRBJ1-5	CASSPTGHQPQHF
.	TRBV7-2	TRBJ1-1	CASSSLGSPEAFF
.	TRBV18	TRBJ1-3	CASSPQDTSGNTIYF
.	TRBV6-2/TRBV6-3	TRBJ1-1	CASSYWGVATEAFF
.	TRBV18	TRBJ2-3	CASSPRRERDTQYF
.	TRBV5-1	TRBJ1-2	CASNIGGNYGYTF
TRBD1	TRBV5-1	TRBJ1-1	CASSSLGTGGEASFF
.	TRBV24-1	TRBJ1-2	CATSDPVHYGYTF
TRBD1	TRBV29-1	TRBJ1-2	CSVVLQGRFYGYTF
.	TRBV2	TRBJ2-1	CASLALSSYNEQFF
.	TRBV7-9	TRBJ2-1	CASSSYHKNLYEQFF
.	TRBV2	TRBJ2-3	CAILPPADTQYF
TRBD2	TRBV6-1	TRBJ2-2	CASSEESGGAGELFF
TRBD1	TRBV13	TRBJ2-3	CASSPRDRGLGADTQYF
TRBD1	TRBV5-1	TRBJ1-4	CASSLAGRGTGSKEKLFF
TRBD2	TRBV19	TRBJ2-4	CASRPSAGGIKNIQYF
TRBD2	TRBV6-6	TRBJ2-1	CASSQAGLAMNEQFF
.	TRBV6-4	TRBJ1-1	CASSATGNTEAFF
.	TRBV9	TRBJ1-2	CASSVDPFGGYTF
TRBD2	TRBV5-1	TRBJ2-3	CASSATSGGTDTQYF
TRBD1	TRBV6-2/TRBV6-3	TRBJ1-2	CASSTLTPGQGVFGDYGYTF
.	TRBV29-1	TRBJ1-4	CSVSTRGSEKLFF
TRBD1	TRBV5-5	TRBJ1-2	CASSMRPGQGDYGYTF
.	TRBV2	TRBJ1-1	CASSGHTNTEAFF
.	TRBV9	TRBJ1-2	CASSVAREGYTF
TRBD1	TRBV19	TRBJ1-6	CASRGQGYSPLHF
.	TRBV6-2/TRBV6-3	TRBJ1-2	CASSLFEHYGYTF
TRBD2	TRBV24-1	TRBJ2-1	CATSDAGLAETDEQFF
.	TRBV6-5	TRBJ1-1	CASTKGVSVTEAFF
.	TRBV30	TRBJ1-5	CAWASGDYSNQPQHF
.	TRBV3-1/TRBV3-2	TRBJ1-2	CASSKSEGYTF
TRBD1	TRBV19	TRBJ2-1	CAVETGGVNNEQFF
.	TRBV27	TRBJ2-7	CASSFTYGSGYEQYF
.	TRBV7-2	TRBJ2-1	CASSLEPSYNEQFF
.	TRBV4-3	TRBJ2-1	CASSTGWDEQFF
TRBD2	TRBV7-9	TRBJ2-1	CASSNSYGTSGVGEQFF
TRBD2	TRBV4-1	TRBJ2-2	CASSQLTGGPAGELFF
.	TRBV6-4	TRBJ1-1	CASSDSRVREHTEAFF
.	TRBV30	TRBJ1-5	CAWSRGPGQPQHF
TRBD1	TRBV13	TRBJ1-2	CASSLDGQVVQGFGGYTF
TRBD1	TRBV30	TRBJ2-1	CAWSPDRVGSNEQFF
.	TRBV6-5	TRBJ2-3	CASSQDSRTDTQYF
TRBD1	TRBV10-3	TRBJ2-3	CAIRGDRGGDTQYF
.	TRBV11-1	TRBJ2-3	CASSLSRAWGDTQYF
.	TRBV15	TRBJ2-7	CATSHLGGGYEQYF
.	TRBV6-8	TRBJ1-5	CASRHLYRRVNQPQHF
.	TRBV5-6	TRBJ1-6	CASTTPTLNSPLHF